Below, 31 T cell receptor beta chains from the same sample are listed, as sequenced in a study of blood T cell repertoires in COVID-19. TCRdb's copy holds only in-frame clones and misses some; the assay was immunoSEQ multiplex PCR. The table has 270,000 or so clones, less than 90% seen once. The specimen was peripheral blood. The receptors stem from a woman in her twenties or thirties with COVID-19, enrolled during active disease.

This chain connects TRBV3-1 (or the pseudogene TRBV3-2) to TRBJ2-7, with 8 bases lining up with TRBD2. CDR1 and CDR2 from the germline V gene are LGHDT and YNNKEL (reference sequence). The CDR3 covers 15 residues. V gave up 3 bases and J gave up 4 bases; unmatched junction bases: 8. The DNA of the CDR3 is TGTGCCAGCAGCCAGTCCGCGGCGGGGGGTTACGAGCAGTACTTC. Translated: CASSQSAAGGYEQYF.

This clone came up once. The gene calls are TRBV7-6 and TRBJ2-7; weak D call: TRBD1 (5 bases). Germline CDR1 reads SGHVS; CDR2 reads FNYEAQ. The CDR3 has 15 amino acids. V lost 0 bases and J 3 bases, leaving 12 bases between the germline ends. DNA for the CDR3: TGTGCCAGCAGCTTAGCAGGCACAGGACGCTACGAGCAGTACTTC. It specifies CASSLAGTGRYEQYF.

The CDR3 DNA sequence: TGCGCCTCCAAGGGACAGGTGGACTACACCTTC. Translated, it gives CASKGQVDYTF. The V gene is TRBV5-1, the J gene TRBJ1-2; 8 nucleotides match TRBD1. The V and J ends lost 10 bases and 10 bases, in that order; junction bases with no gene match: 9. In germline, CDR1 is SGHRS, CDR2 YFSETQ. CDR3 length: 11 residues.

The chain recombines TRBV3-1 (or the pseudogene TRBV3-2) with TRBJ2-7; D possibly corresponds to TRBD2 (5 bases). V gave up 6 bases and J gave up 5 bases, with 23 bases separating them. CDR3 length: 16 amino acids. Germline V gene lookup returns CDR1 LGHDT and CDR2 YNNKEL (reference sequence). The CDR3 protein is CASRRSVGLTRDEQYF. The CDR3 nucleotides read TGTGCCAGCAGGCGTTCGGTTGGACTCACTCGGGACGAGCAGTACTTC.

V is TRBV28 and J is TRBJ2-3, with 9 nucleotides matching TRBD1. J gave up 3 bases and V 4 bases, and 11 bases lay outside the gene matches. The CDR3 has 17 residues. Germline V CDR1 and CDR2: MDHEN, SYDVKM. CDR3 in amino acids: CASSSLNRGLATDTQYF. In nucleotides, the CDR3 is TGTGCCAGCAGTTCCTTGAACAGGGGGCTAGCGACAGATACGCAGTATTTT.

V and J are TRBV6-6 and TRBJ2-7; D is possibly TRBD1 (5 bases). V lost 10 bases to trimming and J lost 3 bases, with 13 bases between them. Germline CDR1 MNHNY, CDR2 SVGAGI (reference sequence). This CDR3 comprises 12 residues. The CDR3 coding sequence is TGTGCCACCGGAACAGGTTACTACGAGCAGTACTTC. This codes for CATGTGYYEQYF.

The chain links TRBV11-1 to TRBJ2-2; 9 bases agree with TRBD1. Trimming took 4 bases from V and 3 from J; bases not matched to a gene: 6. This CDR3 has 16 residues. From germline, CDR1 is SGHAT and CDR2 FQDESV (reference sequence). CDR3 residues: CASSWDRERDTGELFF. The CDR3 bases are TGTGCCAGCAGCTGGGACAGGGAACGGGACACCGGGGAGCTGTTTTTT.

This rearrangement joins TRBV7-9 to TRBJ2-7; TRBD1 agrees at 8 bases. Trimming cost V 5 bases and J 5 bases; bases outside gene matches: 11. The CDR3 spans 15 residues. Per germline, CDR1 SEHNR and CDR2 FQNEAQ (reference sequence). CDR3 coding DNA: TGTGCCAGCAGCCCAACAGGGGCAGGGGGCAACGAGCAGTACTTC. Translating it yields CASSPTGAGGNEQYF.

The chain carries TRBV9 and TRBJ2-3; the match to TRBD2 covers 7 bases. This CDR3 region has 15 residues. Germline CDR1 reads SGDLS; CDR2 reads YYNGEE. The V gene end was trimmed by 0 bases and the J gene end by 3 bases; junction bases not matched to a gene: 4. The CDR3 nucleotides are TGTGCCAGCAGCGTAGTGCAGGGAGGGACAGATACGCAGTATTTT. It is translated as CASSVVQGGTDTQYF.

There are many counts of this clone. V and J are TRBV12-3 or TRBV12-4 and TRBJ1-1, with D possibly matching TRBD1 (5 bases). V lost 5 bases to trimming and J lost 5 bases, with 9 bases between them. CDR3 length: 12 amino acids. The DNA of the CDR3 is TGTGCCAGCAGTAAGACAGAAACTGAAGCTTTCTTT. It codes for CASSKTETEAFF.

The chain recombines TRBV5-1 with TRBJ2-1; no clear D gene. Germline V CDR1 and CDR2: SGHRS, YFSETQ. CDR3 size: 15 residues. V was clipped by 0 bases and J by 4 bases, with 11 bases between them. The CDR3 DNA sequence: TGCGCCAGCAGCTTGGAGACTTTTCCGTACAATGAGCAGTTCTTC. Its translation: CASSLETFPYNEQFF.

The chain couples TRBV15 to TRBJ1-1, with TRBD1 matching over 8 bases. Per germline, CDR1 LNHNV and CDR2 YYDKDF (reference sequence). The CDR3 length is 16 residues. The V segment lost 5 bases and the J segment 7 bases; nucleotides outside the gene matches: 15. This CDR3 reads CATSRARTGWGDEAFF. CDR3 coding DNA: TGTGCCACCAGCCGGGCGAGGACAGGGTGGGGGGATGAAGCTTTCTTT.

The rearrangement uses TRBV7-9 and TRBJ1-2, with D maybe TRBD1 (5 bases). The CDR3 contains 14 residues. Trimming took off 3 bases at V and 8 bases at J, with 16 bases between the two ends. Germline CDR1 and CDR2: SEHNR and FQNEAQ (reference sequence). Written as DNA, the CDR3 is TGTGCCAGCAGCTTCGATGGACATGGTCGGGGCTACACCTTC. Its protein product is CASSFDGHGRGYTF.

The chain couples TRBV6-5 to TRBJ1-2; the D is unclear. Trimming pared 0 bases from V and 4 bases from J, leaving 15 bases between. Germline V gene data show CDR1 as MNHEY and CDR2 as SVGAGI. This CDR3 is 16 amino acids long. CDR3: CASSYSSGKAFYGYTF. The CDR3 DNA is TGTGCCAGCAGTTACTCGTCAGGAAAAGCTTTCTATGGCTACACCTTC.

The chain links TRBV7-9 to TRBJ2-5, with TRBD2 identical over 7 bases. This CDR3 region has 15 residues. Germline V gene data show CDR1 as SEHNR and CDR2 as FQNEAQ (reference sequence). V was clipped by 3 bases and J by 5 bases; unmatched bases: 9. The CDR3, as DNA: TGTGCCAGCAGCTTTCGAGCGGGGAGGGTGGAGACCCAGTACTTC. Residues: CASSFRAGRVETQYF. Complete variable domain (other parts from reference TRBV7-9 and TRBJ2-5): DTGVSQNPRHKITKRGQNVTFRCDPISEHNRLYWYRQTLGQGPEFLTYFQNEAQLEKSRLLSDRFSAERPKGSFSTLEIQRTEQGDSAMYLCASSFRAGRVETQYFGPGTRLLVL.

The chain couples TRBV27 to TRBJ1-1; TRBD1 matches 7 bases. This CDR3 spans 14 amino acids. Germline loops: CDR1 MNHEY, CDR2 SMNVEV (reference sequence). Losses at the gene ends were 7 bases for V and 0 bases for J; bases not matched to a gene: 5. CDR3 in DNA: TGTGCCAGCAAACGGGGACAGTTGAACACTGAAGCTTTCTTT. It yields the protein CASKRGQLNTEAFF.

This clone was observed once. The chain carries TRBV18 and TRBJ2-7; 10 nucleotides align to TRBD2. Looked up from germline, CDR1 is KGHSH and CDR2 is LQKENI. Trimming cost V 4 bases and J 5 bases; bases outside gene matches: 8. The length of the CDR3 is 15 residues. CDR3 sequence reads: CASSLAAGGPNEQYF. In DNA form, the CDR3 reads TGTGCCAGCTCACTGGCAGCGGGGGGGCCCAACGAGCAGTACTTC.

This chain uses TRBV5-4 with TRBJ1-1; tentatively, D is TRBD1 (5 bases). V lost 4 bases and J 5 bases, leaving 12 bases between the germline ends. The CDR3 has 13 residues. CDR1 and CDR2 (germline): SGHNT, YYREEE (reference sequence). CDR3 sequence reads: CASSHGGGTEAFF. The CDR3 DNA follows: TGTGCCAGCAGCCACGGCGGGGGGACTGAAGCTTTCTTT.

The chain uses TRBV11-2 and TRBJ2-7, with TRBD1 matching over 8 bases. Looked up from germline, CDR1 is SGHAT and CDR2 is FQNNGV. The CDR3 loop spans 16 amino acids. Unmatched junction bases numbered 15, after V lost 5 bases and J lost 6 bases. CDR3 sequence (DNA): TGTGCCAGCAGCGATAGGCCGCCAGGGACAGGCGGCGAGCAGTACTTC. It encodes CASSDRPPGTGGEQYF.

For the CDR3, the DNA is TGTGCCAGCAGCCCGAGCGGGGTTCCTAATTCACCCCTCCACTTT. It yields the protein CASSPSGVPNSPLHF. V usage is TRBV7-2 and J usage is TRBJ1-6; D remains ambiguous. V was shortened by 5 bases and J by 6 bases, with 14 bases between the two germline ends. Germline V lookup: CDR1 SGHTA, CDR2 FQGNSA. The CDR3 has 15 residues.

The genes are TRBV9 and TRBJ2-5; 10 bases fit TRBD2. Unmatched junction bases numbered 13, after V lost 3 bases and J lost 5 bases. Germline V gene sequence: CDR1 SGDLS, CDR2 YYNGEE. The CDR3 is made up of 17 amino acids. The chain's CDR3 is CASSAFGLAEFGETQYF. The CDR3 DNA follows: TGTGCCAGCAGCGCGTTTGGACTAGCGGAGTTCGGGGAGACCCAGTACTTC.

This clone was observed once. The CDR3 nucleotides are TGCGCCAGCAGCCAACCGCTTGGGGGGGGCCGGAATGAGCAGTTCTTC. Translated, it gives CASSQPLGGGRNEQFF. The chain couples TRBV4-1 to TRBJ2-1; perhaps TRBD2 as D (7 bases). The CDR3 is made up of 16 amino acids. Per the germline V gene, CDR1 is MGHRA and CDR2 is YSYEKL. The V and J ends lost 2 bases and 7 bases respectively, with 18 bases between them.

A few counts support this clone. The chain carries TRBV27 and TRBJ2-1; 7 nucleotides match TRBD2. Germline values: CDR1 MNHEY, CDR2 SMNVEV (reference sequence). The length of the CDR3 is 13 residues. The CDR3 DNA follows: TGTGCTTGCGGACTAGGGTCCTACAATGAGCAGTTCTTC. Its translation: CACGLGSYNEQFF.

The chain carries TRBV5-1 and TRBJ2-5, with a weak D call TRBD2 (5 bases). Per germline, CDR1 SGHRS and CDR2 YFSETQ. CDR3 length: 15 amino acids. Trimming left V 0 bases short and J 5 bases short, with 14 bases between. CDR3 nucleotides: TGCGCCAGCAGCTTGGATCAGATCTGGGAGGAGACCCAGTACTTC. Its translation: CASSLDQIWEETQYF.

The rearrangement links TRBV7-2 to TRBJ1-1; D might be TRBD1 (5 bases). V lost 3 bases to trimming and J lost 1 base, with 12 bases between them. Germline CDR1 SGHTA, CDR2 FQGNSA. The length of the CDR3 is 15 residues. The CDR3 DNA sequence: TGTGCCAGCAGCTTGCGGGGCCTCCGGAACACTGAAGCTTTCTTT. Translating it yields CASSLRGLRNTEAFF. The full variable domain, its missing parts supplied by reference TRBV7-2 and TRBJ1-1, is GAGVSQSPSNKVTEKGKDVELRCDPISGHTALYWYRQSLGQGLEFLIYFQGNSAPDKSGLPSDRFSAERTGGSVSTLTIQRTQQEDSAVYLCASSLRGLRNTEAFFGQGTRLTVV.

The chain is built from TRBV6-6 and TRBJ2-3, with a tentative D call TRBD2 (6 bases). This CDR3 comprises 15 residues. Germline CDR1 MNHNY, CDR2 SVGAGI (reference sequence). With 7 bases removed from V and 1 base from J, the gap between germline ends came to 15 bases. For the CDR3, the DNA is TGTGCCAGCAAAAGCGGGCTACTGCGCACAGATACGCAGTATTTT. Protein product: CASKSGLLRTDTQYF.

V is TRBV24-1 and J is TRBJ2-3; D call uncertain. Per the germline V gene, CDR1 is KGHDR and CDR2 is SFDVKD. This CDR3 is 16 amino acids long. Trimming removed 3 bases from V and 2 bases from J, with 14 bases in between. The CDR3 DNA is TGTGCCACCAGTGATGCTACCGGGTCTTACACAGATACGCAGTATTTT. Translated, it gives CATSDATGSYTDTQYF.

CDR3 amino acids: CASRPGHYTGELFF. CDR3 sequence (DNA): TGTGCCAGCAGACCAGGACACTACACCGGGGAGCTGTTTTTT. The chain employs TRBV7-2 and TRBJ2-2; tentative D call: TRBD1 (5 bases). The CDR3 has 14 amino acids. CDR1 SGHTA and CDR2 FQGNSA come from the germline V gene. Trimming removed 6 bases from V and 3 bases from J, with 11 bases in between. Looking up the rest from reference TRBV7-2 and TRBJ2-2 gives the full variable domain: GAGVSQSPSNKVTEKGKDVELRCDPISGHTALYWYRQSLGQGLEFLIYFQGNSAPDKSGLPSDRFSAERTGGSVSTLTIQRTQQEDSAVYLCASRPGHYTGELFFGEGSRLTVL.

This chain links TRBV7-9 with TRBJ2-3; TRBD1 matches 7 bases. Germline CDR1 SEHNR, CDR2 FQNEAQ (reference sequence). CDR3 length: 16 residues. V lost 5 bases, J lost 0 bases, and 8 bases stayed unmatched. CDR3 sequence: CASSTRGLSSTDTQYF. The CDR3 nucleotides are TGTGCCAGCAGCACTAGGGGGCTGAGTAGCACAGATACGCAGTATTTT. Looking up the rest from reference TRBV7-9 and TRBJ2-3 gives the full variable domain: DTGVSQNPRHKITKRGQNVTFRCDPISEHNRLYWYRQTLGQGPEFLTYFQNEAQLEKSRLLSDRFSAERPKGSFSTLEIQRTEQGDSAMYLCASSTRGLSSTDTQYFGPGTRLTVL.

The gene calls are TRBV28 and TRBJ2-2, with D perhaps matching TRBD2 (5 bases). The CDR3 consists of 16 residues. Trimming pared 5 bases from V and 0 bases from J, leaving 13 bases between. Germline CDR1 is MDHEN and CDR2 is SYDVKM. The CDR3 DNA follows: TGTGCCAGCAGTCCGGCGGGTGCAGCGAACACCGGGGAGCTGTTTTTT. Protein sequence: CASSPAGAANTGELFF.

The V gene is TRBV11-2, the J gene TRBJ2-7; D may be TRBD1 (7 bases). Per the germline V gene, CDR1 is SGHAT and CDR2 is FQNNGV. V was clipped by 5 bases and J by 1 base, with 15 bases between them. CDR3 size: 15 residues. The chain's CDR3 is CASSPWAGGSYEQYF. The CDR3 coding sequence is TGTGCCAGCAGCCCCTGGGCAGGGGGGTCCTACGAGCAGTACTTC.